Listed below are T cell receptor beta chains from one sample, sequenced in a study of blood T cell repertoires in COVID-19. Data came from immunoSEQ multiplex PCR; TCRdb stores just in-frame clones and leaves some out. Of about 51,000 clones listed, approximately 86% were seen once; the top ten hold about 1.2%. The sequenced sample was peripheral blood. The receptors were gathered from a man aged 60 to 69 with acute or convalescent COVID-19. Both conserved end residues are part of each CDR3. The order of the fields is CDR3 DNA, CDR3 protein, V gene, D gene, clone size, J gene. A D gene is named only where the DNA matches it firmly. The size of a clone is reported for some rows only, either as once, few or many, or as a class for expanded clones.

TGTGCCAGCAGCCTCAACCGGGACAGGGTGAACACTGAAGCTTTCTTT	CASSLNRDRVNTEAFF	TRBV5-5	TRBD1	-	TRBJ1-1
TGTGCCAGCAGTTCGACAGGGAAGGAGACCCAGTACTTC	CASSSTGKETQYF	TRBV6-5	TRBD1	-	TRBJ2-5
TGTGCCACCAGTGGAAAAAGGGGACAGGGTCAGTACAATGAGCAGTTCTTC	CATSGKRGQGQYNEQFF	TRBV24-1	TRBD1	-	TRBJ2-1
TGTGCCAGCAGTACTCGACAGGGGGGAAACGAGCAGTACTTC	CASSTRQGGNEQYF	TRBV28	TRBD1	-	TRBJ2-7
TGCGCCAGCAGCCCGGACAGGGGGTCTAGCGGGAGGATAAGCTCCTACGAGCAGTACTTC	CASSPDRGSSGRISSYEQYF	TRBV4-1	-	few	TRBJ2-7
TGTGCCAGCAGCGTAGATCTAGCGATCTCCTACAATGAGCAGTTCTTC	CASSVDLAISYNEQFF	TRBV9	-	-	TRBJ2-1
TGTGCCAGCAGTTCACAAGTAAACACTGAAGCTTTCTTT	CASSSQVNTEAFF	TRBV7-3	-	-	TRBJ1-1
TGTGCCAGCAGTTACTCCTCTGTCTACGAGCAGTACTTC	CASSYSSVYEQYF	TRBV6-5	-	-	TRBJ2-7
TGTGCCAGCAGTTTAACTGGGGAGCTGTTTTTT	CASSLTGELFF	TRBV6-6	-	-	TRBJ2-2
TGTGCCAGCAGCGACAGAACTGGAAACACCATATATTTT	CASSDRTGNTIYF	TRBV7-3	-	few	TRBJ1-3
TGTGCCAGCAGCACCTCGGGACAGGGATATGATACGCAGTATTTT	CASSTSGQGYDTQYF	TRBV6-5	TRBD1	-	TRBJ2-3
TGTGCCAGCAGCTTACCCGACGGACTCCTGTACACAGATACGCAGTATTTT	CASSLPDGLLYTDTQYF	TRBV7-3	-	few	TRBJ2-3
TGTGCCAGCAGGAGGACTAGCGGGGGAGGTTACAATGAGCAGTTCTTC	CASRRTSGGGYNEQFF	TRBV2	TRBD2	-	TRBJ2-1
TGTGCCAGCAGCTCACGAGTCATCGGGGGGTACTATGGCTACACCTTC	CASSSRVIGGYYGYTF	TRBV5-6	-	-	TRBJ1-2
TGTGCCAGCGGACTAGCGGGGGGGCATGGCACAGATACGCAGTATTTT	CASGLAGGHGTDTQYF	TRBV9	TRBD2	once	TRBJ2-3
TGTGCCAGCAGCACGGAATACGGGACAGACTTCTCTGGAAACACCATATATTTT	CASSTEYGTDFSGNTIYF	TRBV7-6	TRBD1	-	TRBJ1-3
TGTGCCAGCAGCCAAGACAGGGGCACCGGGGAGCTGTTTTTT	CASSQDRGTGELFF	TRBV14	-	-	TRBJ2-2
TGCGCCAGCAGGGCTAGCGGGAGAACGGAAGAGACCCAGTACTTC	CASRASGRTEETQYF	TRBV5-1	TRBD2	-	TRBJ2-5
TGCAGCGTAGCCCCCGGGACAGGGAACACTGAAGCTTTCTTT	CSVAPGTGNTEAFF	TRBV29-1	TRBD1	-	TRBJ1-1
TGTGCCAGTAGTACGAGGACAGGACGGTCCTACAATGAGCAGTTCTTC	CASSTRTGRSYNEQFF	TRBV19	TRBD1	-	TRBJ2-1
TGTGCCAGCAGCTTAGGTGGCGGGGCCGGACAAGAGACCCAGTACTTC	CASSLGGGAGQETQYF	TRBV7-2	-	-	TRBJ2-5
TGTGCCAGCAGCTTGGCGGGGAACACTGAAGCTTTCTTT	CASSLAGNTEAFF	TRBV5-6	-	-	TRBJ1-1
TGTGCCAGCAGTCTCGCGGCTAACTATGGCTACACCTTC	CASSLAANYGYTF	TRBV27	-	once	TRBJ1-2
TGTGCCAGCAGCTTAACAGCTAGCACAGATACGCAGTATTTT	CASSLTASTDTQYF	TRBV7-2	-	-	TRBJ2-3
TGTGCCAGCAGCGAATCACAGGGGTTGCATGGCTACACCTTC	CASSESQGLHGYTF	TRBV7-6	TRBD1	-	TRBJ1-2
TGTGCCAGTAGGACACCACAGGGGGCACTGTCTGCTGAAGCTTTCTTT	CASRTPQGALSAEAFF	TRBV19	TRBD1	once	TRBJ1-1
TGCGCCAGCAGCTTGAAGGCGGGGGATACCTACGAGCAGTACTTC	CASSLKAGDTYEQYF	TRBV5-1	TRBD2	-	TRBJ2-7
TGTGCCAGCACTAGGCCACCCATAGCGGGAGGGCCGATGGGGTCCTACAATGAGCAGTTCTTC	CASTRPPIAGGPMGSYNEQFF	TRBV7-9	TRBD2	-	TRBJ2-1
TGTGCCACCAGCAGACAGGGGACGGGGGGACTGTTTTTT	CATSRQGTGGLFF	TRBV15	-	-	TRBJ1-4
TGTGCCATCAACGAAGACAGGGAAAGGAACAATGAGCAGTTCTTC	CAINEDRERNNEQFF	TRBV10-3	TRBD1	once	TRBJ2-1
TGTGCCAGCAGCTTACGCCCGGGTTGGGAGCAGTTCTTC	CASSLRPGWEQFF	TRBV11-3	-	-	TRBJ2-1
TGTGCCAGCAGCTTAGCGCTGACAGGAACAACGGGCACTGAAGCTTTCTTT	CASSLALTGTTGTEAFF	TRBV7-6	-	once	TRBJ1-1
TGTGCCAGCACCCGAAGCTCGGTTCAGCCCCAGCATTTT	CASTRSSVQPQHF	TRBV6-5	-	-	TRBJ1-5
TGTGCCAGCAGCCTCCAGGGGGCCACCGGGGAGCTGTTTTTT	CASSLQGATGELFF	TRBV7-2	TRBD1	-	TRBJ2-2
TGCAGCGTGAACAGGGGCCAAGAGACCCAGTACTTC	CSVNRGQETQYF	TRBV29-1	TRBD1	-	TRBJ2-5
TGTGCCAGCAGCTTCACGGGGGGTCCCTACAATGAGCAGTTCTTC	CASSFTGGPYNEQFF	TRBV5-4	TRBD2	-	TRBJ2-1
TGTGCCAGCAGCCAAGAAGCTTATAATTCACCCCTCCACTTT	CASSQEAYNSPLHF	TRBV14	-	-	TRBJ1-6
TGTGCCAGCAGCTGGACTCCCTCCTACGAGCAGTACTTC	CASSWTPSYEQYF	TRBV5-4	-	-	TRBJ2-7
TGTGCCAGCAGTTTTGGGAGAAACACTGAAGCTTTCTTT	CASSFGRNTEAFF	TRBV12-3/TRBV12-4	-	-	TRBJ1-1
TGTGCCAGCAGTGAAGTTAGGGGGCGGTGGCTGTTTTTT	CASSEVRGRWLFF	TRBV6-1	TRBD1	once	TRBJ2-2
TGTGCCAGCAGCTGGGGGCTGAACACTGAAGCTTTCTTT	CASSWGLNTEAFF	TRBV11-2	-	once	TRBJ1-1
TGCGCCAGCAGCTTGTCCATTACGCAGTATTTT	CASSLSITQYF	TRBV5-1	-	-	TRBJ2-3
TGCGCCAGCAGCTTGGGTGGCAGGGAGCAGTACTTC	CASSLGGREQYF	TRBV5-1	-	-	TRBJ2-7
TGTGCCAGCAGCGGGGGGACTAGCGGATACAATGAGCAGTTCTTC	CASSGGTSGYNEQFF	TRBV5-4	TRBD2	few	TRBJ2-1
TGCGCCAGCAACCAACAGGGTTACGAGCAGTTCTTC	CASNQQGYEQFF	TRBV5-1	-	-	TRBJ2-1
TGTGCCAGCAGCTTACAGGGGGCACAAGAGACCCAGTACTTC	CASSLQGAQETQYF	TRBV5-8	TRBD1	once	TRBJ2-5
TGTGCCAGCAGCTCGGGACAGCTAAATGAAAAACTGTTTTTT	CASSSGQLNEKLFF	TRBV7-2	TRBD1	few	TRBJ1-4
TGCGCCAGCAGACGGACTAGCGGGGCCCCCACAGATACGCAGTATTTT	CASRRTSGAPTDTQYF	TRBV5-1	TRBD2	-	TRBJ2-3
TGTGCCAGCAGTGCGCTCCCGGGGGGGAAAAACACTGAAGCTTTCTTT	CASSALPGGKNTEAFF	TRBV28	-	-	TRBJ1-1
TGTGCCAGCAGCCCAGACCAGTACTATGGCTACACCTTC	CASSPDQYYGYTF	TRBV3-1/TRBV3-2	-	-	TRBJ1-2
TGTGCCAGCAGCTTTGGGATCAGGACCGAGACAGGGGGCTACACCTTC	CASSFGIRTETGGYTF	TRBV7-2	TRBD1	-	TRBJ1-2
TGCGCCAGCAACGTCGGGACAGTCGATAATGAGCAGTTCTTC	CASNVGTVDNEQFF	TRBV5-1	TRBD1	-	TRBJ2-1
TGCGCCAGCTCTGCGGTTGTCAAATCCTATGGCTACACCTTC	CASSAVVKSYGYTF	TRBV4-1	-	-	TRBJ1-2
TGTGCCAGCAGTCGGGACTACACAGATACGCAGTATTTT	CASSRDYTDTQYF	TRBV5-4	TRBD2	-	TRBJ2-3
TGTGCCAGCAGCTCGCTAACCCAGGTTAACTATGGCTACACCTTC	CASSSLTQVNYGYTF	TRBV5-5	-	-	TRBJ1-2